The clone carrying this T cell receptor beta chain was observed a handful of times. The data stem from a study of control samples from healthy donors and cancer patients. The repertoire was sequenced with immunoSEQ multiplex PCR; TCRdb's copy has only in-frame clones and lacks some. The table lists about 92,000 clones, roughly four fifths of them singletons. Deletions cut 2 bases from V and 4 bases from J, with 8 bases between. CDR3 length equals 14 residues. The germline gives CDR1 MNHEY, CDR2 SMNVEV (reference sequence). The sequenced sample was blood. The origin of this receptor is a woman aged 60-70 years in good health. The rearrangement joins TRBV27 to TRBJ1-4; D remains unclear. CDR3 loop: CASSLARFNEKLFF. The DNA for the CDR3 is TGTGCCAGCAGTTTAGCGCGATTTAATGAAAAACTGTTTTTT. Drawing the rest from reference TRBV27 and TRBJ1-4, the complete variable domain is EAQVTQNPRYLITVTGKKLTVTCSQNMNHEYMSWYRQDPGLGLRQIYYSMNVEVTDKGDVPEGYKVSRKEKRNFPLILESPSPNQTSLYFCASSLARFNEKLFFGSGTQLSVL.